Listed below are T cell receptor beta chains from one sample, sequenced in a study of shared clonotypes between healthy human individuals. Using immunoSEQ multiplex PCR, the repertoire was profiled, and TCRdb retains in-frame clones only, with some absent. The table has almost 700,000 clones, 90% to 95% seen once. Input material: naive CD8+ T cells sorted from blood. These receptors originate from a man aged 25 to 40 in good health. CDR3s include the opening cysteine and the closing phenylalanine or tryptophan. D genes are given only for firm matches.

j_gene | d_gene | len | v_gene | CDR3aa | CDR3nt
TRBJ2-1 | - | 12 | TRBV6-6 | CASSYGSNEQFF | TGTGCCAGCAGTTACGGTAGCAATGAGCAGTTCTTC
TRBJ2-1 | - | 16 | TRBV19 | CASSIGVREGVNEQFF | TGTGCCAGTAGTATAGGCGTAAGGGAAGGGGTCAATGAGCAGTTCTTC
TRBJ2-7 | TRBD2 | 18 | TRBV28 | CASSSPRLADSSSYEQYF | TGTGCCAGCAGTTCCCCGAGACTAGCGGATTCAAGCTCCTACGAGCAGTACTTC
TRBJ2-3 | - | 15 | TRBV5-6 | CASSLRETSTDTQYF | TGTGCCAGCAGCCTGAGGGAAACTAGCACAGATACGCAGTATTTT
TRBJ2-4 | - | 14 | TRBV7-6 | CASSLGGPVDIQYF | TGTGCCAGCAGCTTAGGAGGGCCGGTAGACATTCAGTACTTC
TRBJ2-2 | - | 16 | TRBV6-6 | CASSYSNEASTGELFF | TGTGCCAGCAGTTACTCGAATGAGGCCAGCACCGGGGAGCTGTTTTTT
TRBJ2-7 | TRBD2 | 18 | TRBV2 | CASSESHSTSGRTREQYF | TGTGCCAGCAGTGAAAGCCATTCGACTAGCGGGAGAACAAGGGAGCAGTACTTC
TRBJ1-5 | - | 15 | TRBV5-1 | CASSLGMPNNQPQHF | TGCGCCAGCAGCTTGGGGATGCCGAACAATCAGCCCCAGCATTTT
TRBJ2-5 | TRBD1 | 16 | TRBV7-3 | CASSLGDSLLAETQYF | TGTGCCAGCAGCTTAGGGGACAGTCTTTTGGCGGAGACCCAGTACTTC
TRBJ2-7 | TRBD2 | 15 | TRBV27 | CASSLFPGGSYEQYF | TGTGCCAGCAGTTTATTCCCTGGCGGGAGCTACGAGCAGTACTTC